This T cell receptor beta chain was profiled in a study of shared clonotypes between healthy human individuals. Study-level results: Rarefaction exposed incomplete sorted-subset sequencing despite large depth.

With respect to this clone: Its matching antigen is unknown.

Measured with immunoSEQ multiplex PCR; TCRdb has only the in-frame clones, and not every one. The repertoire has more than 2 million clones, 95% of them found once; the top ten carry roughly 0.13%. Sequencing was performed on naive CD4+ T cells sorted from blood. As to subset: CD45RA+ positively selected. The origin of this receptor is a man between 18 and 29 years old in good health.

The CDR3 loop is CASSLDQREGRYEQYF. The CDR3 coding sequence is TGCGCCAGCAGCTTGGACCAGCGGGAGGGCCGATACGAGCAGTACTTC. This chain links TRBV5-1 with TRBJ2-7; 10 bases match TRBD2. Trimming at V came to 0 bases and at J to 4 bases, leaving 7 bases not matched to a gene. CDR3 length: 16 amino acids. Per the germline V gene, CDR1 is SGHRS and CDR2 is YFSETQ.